The rows below give T cell receptor beta chains drawn from one sample of a study of control samples from healthy donors and cancer patients. Profiled with immunoSEQ multiplex PCR; TCRdb holds only in-frame clones, not every one. The sample shows tens of thousands of clones, about 80% of them seen only once. The sequencing input was PBMCs. These receptors originate from a woman between 45 and 60 years old with lung cancer. Each CDR3 is given with its conserved first and last residue. Fields, in order: clone size, D gene, J gene, V gene, CDR3 DNA, CDR3 protein. A D gene is named only where the DNA matches it firmly. Clone size is stated in some rows and not others, as once, few, many or a class when expanded.

clone size: NA
D gene: NA
J gene: TRBJ1-1
V gene: TRBV6-2/TRBV6-3
CDR3 DNA: TGTGCCAGCAGTTCCTCCTCGCTAGGGGAACCCCAGAAGGGTACTGAAGCTTTCTTT
CDR3 protein: CASSSSSLGEPQKGTEAFF

clone size: NA
D gene: TRBD2
J gene: TRBJ2-3
V gene: TRBV11-3
CDR3 DNA: TGTGCCAGCAGCCCTAGCGGGCGGACCACAGATACGCAGTATTTT
CDR3 protein: CASSPSGRTTDTQYF

clone size: NA
D gene: NA
J gene: TRBJ1-5
V gene: TRBV4-2
CDR3 DNA: TGTGCCAGCAGCCAAGGGTCGGATAATCAGCCCCAGCATTTT
CDR3 protein: CASSQGSDNQPQHF

clone size: NA
D gene: TRBD1
J gene: TRBJ1-3
V gene: TRBV9
CDR3 DNA: TGTGCCAGCAGCGTAGCCCAGGGGGCTGGAAACACCATATATTTT
CDR3 protein: CASSVAQGAGNTIYF

clone size: NA
D gene: NA
J gene: TRBJ2-1
V gene: TRBV7-2
CDR3 DNA: TGTGCCAGCAGCTTAAGAACCCGGGTTAGAGCTCCCTACAATGAGCAGTTCTTC
CDR3 protein: CASSLRTRVRAPYNEQFF

clone size: NA
D gene: NA
J gene: TRBJ2-7
V gene: TRBV14
CDR3 DNA: TGTGCCAGCAGCCAAGCCAGGCTCTACGAGCAGTACTTC
CDR3 protein: CASSQARLYEQYF

clone size: NA
D gene: NA
J gene: TRBJ2-7
V gene: TRBV5-6
CDR3 DNA: TGTGCCAGCTCTAAAGGGGGATACGAGCAGTACTTC
CDR3 protein: CASSKGGYEQYF

clone size: NA
D gene: NA
J gene: TRBJ1-2
V gene: TRBV5-1
CDR3 DNA: TGCGCCAGCAGCTCCGAAAGGGGGGTTCTCTATGGCTACACCTTC
CDR3 protein: CASSSERGVLYGYTF

clone size: once
D gene: NA
J gene: TRBJ1-2
V gene: TRBV3-1/TRBV3-2
CDR3 DNA: TGTGCCAGCAGCCAAGGGCGGGGTACCGCCGCAACCTTC
CDR3 protein: CASSQGRGTAATF

clone size: few
D gene: NA
J gene: TRBJ1-1
V gene: TRBV5-1
CDR3 DNA: TGCGCCAGCACCCCCGGGGGGATGAACACTGAAGCTTTCTTT
CDR3 protein: CASTPGGMNTEAFF

clone size: few
D gene: TRBD2
J gene: TRBJ2-5
V gene: TRBV19
CDR3 DNA: TGTGCCAGTAGCCGGGGGGGACAAGAGACCCAGTACTTC
CDR3 protein: CASSRGGQETQYF

clone size: NA
D gene: TRBD2
J gene: TRBJ2-3
V gene: TRBV27
CDR3 DNA: TGTGCCAGCAGTCCGAAGGGACTAGCGGGGGGTCGCACAGATACGCAGTATTTT
CDR3 protein: CASSPKGLAGGRTDTQYF

clone size: NA
D gene: NA
J gene: TRBJ2-7
V gene: TRBV5-4
CDR3 DNA: TGTGCCAGCAGCCCGGACACAGTCTTCTACGAGCAGTACTTC
CDR3 protein: CASSPDTVFYEQYF

clone size: NA
D gene: NA
J gene: TRBJ1-5
V gene: TRBV27
CDR3 DNA: TGTGCCAGCAGTTTACCGGATCAGCCCCAGCATTTT
CDR3 protein: CASSLPDQPQHF

clone size: NA
D gene: NA
J gene: TRBJ2-2
V gene: TRBV28
CDR3 DNA: TGTGCCAGCAGTCTACAAAGGCTAGCGAGAACCGGGGAGCTGTTTTTT
CDR3 protein: CASSLQRLARTGELFF

clone size: NA
D gene: NA
J gene: TRBJ1-4
V gene: TRBV19
CDR3 DNA: TGTGCCAGTAGTATGGTAGGAGCAGGCAATGAAAAACTGTTTTTT
CDR3 protein: CASSMVGAGNEKLFF

clone size: NA
D gene: NA
J gene: TRBJ2-6
V gene: TRBV27
CDR3 DNA: TGTGCCAGCAGTTCGTGGACAGATGGGGCCAACGTCCTGACTTTC
CDR3 protein: CASSSWTDGANVLTF

clone size: NA
D gene: NA
J gene: TRBJ1-1
V gene: TRBV7-9
CDR3 DNA: TGTGCCAGCAGCTCCTCCTTGGGGACGCCGGGGACTGAAGCTTTCTTT
CDR3 protein: CASSSSLGTPGTEAFF

clone size: NA
D gene: NA
J gene: TRBJ1-5
V gene: TRBV7-2
CDR3 DNA: TGTGCCAGCAGCTCTAGGGCGGGGGAAGGCAATCAGCCCCAGCATTTT
CDR3 protein: CASSSRAGEGNQPQHF

clone size: NA
D gene: NA
J gene: TRBJ2-5
V gene: TRBV12-3/TRBV12-4
CDR3 DNA: TGTGCCAGCAGTTTAGGGGCATCAGAGACCCAGTACTTC
CDR3 protein: CASSLGASETQYF

clone size: few
D gene: TRBD1
J gene: TRBJ2-2
V gene: TRBV18
CDR3 DNA: TGTGCCAGCTCACCACCGAACAGGGGGCAGGGGGAGCTGTTTTTT
CDR3 protein: CASSPPNRGQGELFF

clone size: once
D gene: NA
J gene: TRBJ1-2
V gene: TRBV10-3
CDR3 DNA: TGTGCCATCAGTGCCGAAAGACCTAACTATGGCTACACCTTC
CDR3 protein: CAISAERPNYGYTF

clone size: NA
D gene: TRBD2
J gene: TRBJ2-3
V gene: TRBV24-1
CDR3 DNA: TGTGCCACCAGTGCCCGGACTAGCTTGGATACGCAGTATTTT
CDR3 protein: CATSARTSLDTQYF

clone size: NA
D gene: NA
J gene: TRBJ1-2
V gene: TRBV6-5
CDR3 DNA: TGTGCCAGCAGTTACTCGAGGGCAACTAACTATGGCTACACCTTC
CDR3 protein: CASSYSRATNYGYTF

clone size: NA
D gene: TRBD1
J gene: TRBJ2-7
V gene: TRBV2
CDR3 DNA: TGTGCCAGCACAGACAGGGAAGCCACCTACGAGCAGTACTTC
CDR3 protein: CASTDREATYEQYF

clone size: NA
D gene: NA
J gene: TRBJ2-5
V gene: TRBV5-1
CDR3 DNA: TGCGCCAGCAGCTTGTCGGGGGCCCAAGAGACCCAGTACTTC
CDR3 protein: CASSLSGAQETQYF

clone size: NA
D gene: NA
J gene: TRBJ2-7
V gene: TRBV18
CDR3 DNA: TGTGCCAGCTCACCAGGTGGGAACGAGCAGTACTTC
CDR3 protein: CASSPGGNEQYF

clone size: NA
D gene: TRBD1
J gene: TRBJ1-1
V gene: TRBV6-2/TRBV6-3
CDR3 DNA: TGTGCCAGCAGTTCGACAGGGGTGACTGAAGCTTTCTTT
CDR3 protein: CASSSTGVTEAFF

clone size: NA
D gene: TRBD1
J gene: TRBJ2-3
V gene: TRBV18
CDR3 DNA: TGTGCCAGCTCACCACAGGGACAGGGGCCTCTAGATACGCAGTATTTT
CDR3 protein: CASSPQGQGPLDTQYF

clone size: NA
D gene: NA
J gene: TRBJ2-1
V gene: TRBV5-4
CDR3 DNA: TGTGCCAGCAGCCTGGTAGGGAGCTCCTACAATGAGCAGTTCTTC
CDR3 protein: CASSLVGSSYNEQFF

clone size: NA
D gene: TRBD1
J gene: TRBJ1-5
V gene: TRBV29-1
CDR3 DNA: TGCAGCGTTAGGGTGCAGGGGGCAAAGGATCAGCCCCAGCATTTT
CDR3 protein: CSVRVQGAKDQPQHF

clone size: NA
D gene: TRBD1
J gene: TRBJ1-2
V gene: TRBV10-3
CDR3 DNA: TGTGCCATCAGTGTAGGGGGCCAGGACTATGGCTACACCTTC
CDR3 protein: CAISVGGQDYGYTF

clone size: NA
D gene: NA
J gene: TRBJ1-2
V gene: TRBV10-2
CDR3 DNA: TGCGCCAGCAGTGAGTCGACGATAGGATACTCTAACTATGGCTACACCTTC
CDR3 protein: CASSESTIGYSNYGYTF

clone size: NA
D gene: NA
J gene: TRBJ2-7
V gene: TRBV18
CDR3 DNA: TGTGCCAGCTCACCAGGAGACAGCTACGAGCAGTACTTC
CDR3 protein: CASSPGDSYEQYF

clone size: once
D gene: NA
J gene: TRBJ2-5
V gene: TRBV5-1
CDR3 DNA: TGCGCCAGCGCCCCCCTGACCAGGTACCAAGAGACCCAGTACTTC
CDR3 protein: CASAPLTRYQETQYF

clone size: NA
D gene: NA
J gene: TRBJ2-3
V gene: TRBV6-5
CDR3 DNA: TGTGCCAGCAGGTGGGACGGAAGCACAGATACGCAGTATTTT
CDR3 protein: CASRWDGSTDTQYF

clone size: once
D gene: NA
J gene: TRBJ2-1
V gene: TRBV18
CDR3 DNA: TGTGCCAGCTCACCAACACAGGGCAATGAGCAGTTCTTC
CDR3 protein: CASSPTQGNEQFF

clone size: NA
D gene: NA
J gene: TRBJ2-7
V gene: TRBV3-1/TRBV3-2
CDR3 DNA: TGTGCCAGCAGCCAAGTTCCGGGGACGAGCTCCTACGAGCAGTACTTC
CDR3 protein: CASSQVPGTSSYEQYF

clone size: NA
D gene: NA
J gene: TRBJ1-2
V gene: TRBV29-1
CDR3 DNA: TGCAGCGTTGAAGACAGGGACGCTAACTATGGCTACACCTTC
CDR3 protein: CSVEDRDANYGYTF

clone size: NA
D gene: TRBD1
J gene: TRBJ2-7
V gene: TRBV5-1
CDR3 DNA: TGCGCCAGCAGCGTATTACCCCCGGGACAGGGGAACTACGAGCAGTACTTC
CDR3 protein: CASSVLPPGQGNYEQYF

clone size: once
D gene: NA
J gene: TRBJ1-5
V gene: TRBV10-1
CDR3 DNA: TGCGCCAGCAGAACGGGGGCCTCGAGGAATTTT
CDR3 protein: CASRTGASRNF

clone size: NA
D gene: NA
J gene: TRBJ2-7
V gene: TRBV7-8
CDR3 DNA: TGTGCCAGCAGCCCCACCCCGCGACAGCCCTTATTACACTACGAGCAGTACTTC
CDR3 protein: CASSPTPRQPLLHYEQYF

clone size: NA
D gene: NA
J gene: TRBJ2-5
V gene: TRBV15
CDR3 DNA: TGTGCCACCAGCAGAGTGGCGGGGGCCCAAGAGACCCAGTACTTC
CDR3 protein: CATSRVAGAQETQYF

clone size: NA
D gene: NA
J gene: TRBJ1-3
V gene: TRBV6-5
CDR3 DNA: TGTGCCAGCAGACCCGGGACGGCTGGAAACACCATATATTTT
CDR3 protein: CASRPGTAGNTIYF

clone size: NA
D gene: TRBD1
J gene: TRBJ2-1
V gene: TRBV19
CDR3 DNA: TGTGCCAGTAGCTTATTTCCCGGGACAGGCTACAATGAGCAGTTCTTC
CDR3 protein: CASSLFPGTGYNEQFF

clone size: NA
D gene: TRBD2
J gene: TRBJ2-4
V gene: TRBV7-2
CDR3 DNA: TGTGCCAGCAGCTTGTGGCTAGCGGGAAACATTCAGTACTTC
CDR3 protein: CASSLWLAGNIQYF

clone size: NA
D gene: NA
J gene: TRBJ2-7
V gene: TRBV19
CDR3 DNA: TGTGCCAGTAGTATCCAGGGGGGGGCCTACGAGCAGTACTTC
CDR3 protein: CASSIQGGAYEQYF

clone size: NA
D gene: TRBD1
J gene: TRBJ1-1
V gene: TRBV5-1
CDR3 DNA: TGCGCCAGCAGACAGGGACAGGACACTGAAGCTTTCTTT
CDR3 protein: CASRQGQDTEAFF